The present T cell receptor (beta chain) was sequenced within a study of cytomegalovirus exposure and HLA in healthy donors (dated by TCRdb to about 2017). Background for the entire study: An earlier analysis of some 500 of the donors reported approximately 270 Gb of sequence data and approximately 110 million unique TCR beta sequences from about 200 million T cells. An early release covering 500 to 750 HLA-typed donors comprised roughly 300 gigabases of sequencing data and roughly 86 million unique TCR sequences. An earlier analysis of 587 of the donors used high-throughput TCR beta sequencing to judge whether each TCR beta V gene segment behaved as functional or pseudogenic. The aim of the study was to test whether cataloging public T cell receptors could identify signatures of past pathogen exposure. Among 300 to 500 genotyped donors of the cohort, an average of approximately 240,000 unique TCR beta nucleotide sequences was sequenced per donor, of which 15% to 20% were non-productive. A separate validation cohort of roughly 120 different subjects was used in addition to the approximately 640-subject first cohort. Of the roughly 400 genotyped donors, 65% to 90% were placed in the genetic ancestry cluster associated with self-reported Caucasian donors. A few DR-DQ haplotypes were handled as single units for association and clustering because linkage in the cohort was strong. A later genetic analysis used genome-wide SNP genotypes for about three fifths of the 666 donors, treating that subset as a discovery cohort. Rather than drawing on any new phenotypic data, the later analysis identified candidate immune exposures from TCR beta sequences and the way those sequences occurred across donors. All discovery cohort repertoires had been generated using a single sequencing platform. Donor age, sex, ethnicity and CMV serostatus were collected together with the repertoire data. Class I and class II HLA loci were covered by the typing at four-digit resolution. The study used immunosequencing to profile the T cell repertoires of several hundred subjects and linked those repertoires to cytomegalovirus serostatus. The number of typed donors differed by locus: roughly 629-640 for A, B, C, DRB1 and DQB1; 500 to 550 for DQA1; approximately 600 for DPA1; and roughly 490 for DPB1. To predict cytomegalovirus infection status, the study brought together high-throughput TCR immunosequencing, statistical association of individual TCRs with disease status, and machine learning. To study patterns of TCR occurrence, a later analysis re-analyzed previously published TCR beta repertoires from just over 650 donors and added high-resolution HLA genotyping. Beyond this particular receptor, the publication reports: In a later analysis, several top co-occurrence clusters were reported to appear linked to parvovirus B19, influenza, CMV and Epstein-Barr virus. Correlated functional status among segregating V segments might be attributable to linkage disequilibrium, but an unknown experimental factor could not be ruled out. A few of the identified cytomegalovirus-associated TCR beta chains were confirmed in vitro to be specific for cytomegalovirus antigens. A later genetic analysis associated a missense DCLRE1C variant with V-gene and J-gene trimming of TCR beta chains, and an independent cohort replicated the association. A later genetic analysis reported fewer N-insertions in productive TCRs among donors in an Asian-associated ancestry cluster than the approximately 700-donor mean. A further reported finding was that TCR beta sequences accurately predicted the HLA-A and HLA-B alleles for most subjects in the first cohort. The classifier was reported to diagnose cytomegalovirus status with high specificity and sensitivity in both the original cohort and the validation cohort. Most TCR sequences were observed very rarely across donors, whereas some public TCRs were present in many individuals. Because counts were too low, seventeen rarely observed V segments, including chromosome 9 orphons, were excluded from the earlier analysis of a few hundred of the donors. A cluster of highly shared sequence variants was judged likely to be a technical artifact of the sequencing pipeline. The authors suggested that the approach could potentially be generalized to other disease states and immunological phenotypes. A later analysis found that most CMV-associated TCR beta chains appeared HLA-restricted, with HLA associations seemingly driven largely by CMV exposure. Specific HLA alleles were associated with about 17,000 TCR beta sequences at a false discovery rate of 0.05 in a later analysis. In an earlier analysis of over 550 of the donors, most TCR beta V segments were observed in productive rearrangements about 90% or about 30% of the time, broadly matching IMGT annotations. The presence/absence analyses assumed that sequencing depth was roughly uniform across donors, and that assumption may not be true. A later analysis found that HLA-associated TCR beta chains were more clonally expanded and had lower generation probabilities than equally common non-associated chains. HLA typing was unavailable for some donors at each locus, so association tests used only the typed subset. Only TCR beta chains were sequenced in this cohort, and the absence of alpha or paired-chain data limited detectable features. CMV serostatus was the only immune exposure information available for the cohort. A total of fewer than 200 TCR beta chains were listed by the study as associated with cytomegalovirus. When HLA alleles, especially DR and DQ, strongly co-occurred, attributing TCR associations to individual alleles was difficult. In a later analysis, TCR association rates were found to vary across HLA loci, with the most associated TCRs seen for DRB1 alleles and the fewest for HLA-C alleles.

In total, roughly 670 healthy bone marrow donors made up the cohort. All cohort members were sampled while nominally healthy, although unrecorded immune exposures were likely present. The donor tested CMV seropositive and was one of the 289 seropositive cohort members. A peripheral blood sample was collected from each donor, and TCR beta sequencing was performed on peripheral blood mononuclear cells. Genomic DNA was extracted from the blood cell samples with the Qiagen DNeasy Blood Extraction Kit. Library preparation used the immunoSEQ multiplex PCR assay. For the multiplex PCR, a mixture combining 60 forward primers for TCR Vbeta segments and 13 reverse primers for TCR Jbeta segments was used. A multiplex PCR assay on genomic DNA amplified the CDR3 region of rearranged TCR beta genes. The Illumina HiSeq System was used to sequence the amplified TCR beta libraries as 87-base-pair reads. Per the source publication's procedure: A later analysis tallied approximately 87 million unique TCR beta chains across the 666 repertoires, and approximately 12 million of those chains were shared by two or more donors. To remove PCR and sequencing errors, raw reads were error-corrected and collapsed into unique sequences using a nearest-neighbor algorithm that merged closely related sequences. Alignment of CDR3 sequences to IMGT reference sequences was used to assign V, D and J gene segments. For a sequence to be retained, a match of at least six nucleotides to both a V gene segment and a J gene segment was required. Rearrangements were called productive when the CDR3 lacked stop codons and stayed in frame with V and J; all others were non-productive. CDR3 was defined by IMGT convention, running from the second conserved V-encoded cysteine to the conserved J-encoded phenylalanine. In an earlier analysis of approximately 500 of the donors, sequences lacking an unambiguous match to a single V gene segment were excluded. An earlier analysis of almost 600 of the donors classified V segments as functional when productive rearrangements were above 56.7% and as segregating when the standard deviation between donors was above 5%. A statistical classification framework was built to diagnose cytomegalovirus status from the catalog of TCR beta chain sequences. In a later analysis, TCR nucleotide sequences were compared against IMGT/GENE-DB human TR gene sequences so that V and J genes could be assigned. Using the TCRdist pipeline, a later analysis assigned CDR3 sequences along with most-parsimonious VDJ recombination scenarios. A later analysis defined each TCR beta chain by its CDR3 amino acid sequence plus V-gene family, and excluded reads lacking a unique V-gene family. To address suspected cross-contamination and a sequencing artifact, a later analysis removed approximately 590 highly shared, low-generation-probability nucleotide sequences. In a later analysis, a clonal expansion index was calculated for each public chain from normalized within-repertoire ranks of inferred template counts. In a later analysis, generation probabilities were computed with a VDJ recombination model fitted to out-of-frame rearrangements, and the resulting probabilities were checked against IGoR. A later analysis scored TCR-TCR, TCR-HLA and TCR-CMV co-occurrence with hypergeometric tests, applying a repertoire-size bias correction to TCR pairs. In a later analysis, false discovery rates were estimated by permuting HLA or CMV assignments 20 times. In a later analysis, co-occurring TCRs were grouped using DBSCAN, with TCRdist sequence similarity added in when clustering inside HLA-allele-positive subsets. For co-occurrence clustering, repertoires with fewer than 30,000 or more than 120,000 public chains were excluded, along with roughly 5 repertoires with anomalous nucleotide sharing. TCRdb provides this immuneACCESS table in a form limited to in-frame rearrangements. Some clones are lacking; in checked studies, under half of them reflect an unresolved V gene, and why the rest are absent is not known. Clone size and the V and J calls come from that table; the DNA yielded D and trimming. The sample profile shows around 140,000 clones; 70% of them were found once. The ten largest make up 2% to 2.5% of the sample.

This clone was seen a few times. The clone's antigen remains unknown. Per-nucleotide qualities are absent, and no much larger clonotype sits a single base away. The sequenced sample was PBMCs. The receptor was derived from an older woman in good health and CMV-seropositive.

The nucleotides read TGTGCCAGCAGCTTATTCGGTCAGGGGGTTGGCACAGATACGCAGTATTTT. It encodes CASSLFGQGVGTDTQYF. The rearranged segments are TRBV7-3 and TRBJ2-3, with TRBD1 matching 7 junction bases. V is pruned by 2 bases and J by 1 base, leaving 9 bases of the junction without a gene match. The CDR3 numbers 17 residues from cysteine through phenylalanine. The kept DNA is CDR3 alone, 51 bases in frame from the first base. CDR1 is given as SGHTA and CDR2 as FQGTGA, both from the germline V gene.